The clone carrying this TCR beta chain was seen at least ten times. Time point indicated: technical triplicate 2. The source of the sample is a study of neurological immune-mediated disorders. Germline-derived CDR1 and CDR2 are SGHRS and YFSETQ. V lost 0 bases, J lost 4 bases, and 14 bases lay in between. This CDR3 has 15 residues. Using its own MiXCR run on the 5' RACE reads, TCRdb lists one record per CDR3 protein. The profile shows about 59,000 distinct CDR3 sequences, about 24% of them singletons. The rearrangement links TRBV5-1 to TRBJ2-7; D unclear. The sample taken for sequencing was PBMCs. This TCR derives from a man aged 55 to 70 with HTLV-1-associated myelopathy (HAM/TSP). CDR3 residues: CASSLGGSPGYEQYF. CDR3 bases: TGCGCCAGCAGCTTGGGGGGTTCCCCCGGGTACGAGCAGTACTTC. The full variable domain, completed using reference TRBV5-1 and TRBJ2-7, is KAGVTQTPRYLIKTRGQQVTLSCSPISGHRSVSWYQQTPGQGLQFLFEYFSETQRNKGNFPGRFSGRQFSNSRSEMNVSTLELGDSALYLCASSLGGSPGYEQYFGPGTRLTVT.